This TCR beta chain stems from a study of blood T cell repertoires in COVID-19. As handled by the study authors: Estimation of nucleated cell counts was performed using reference gene primer amplification. Clones were sequenced by immunoSEQ multiplex PCR, and TCRdb holds only the in-frame ones, with some missing. V and J calls plus clone size are reproduced from that table; the DNA served to infer D and trimming. The data show some 400,000 clones, around 91% seen once. This CDR3 has 13 residues. The V end lost 2 bases, the J end lost 4 bases, and 8 bases lay between the germline ends. The germline V gene encodes CDR1 MNHNY and CDR2 SVGAGI (reference sequence).

The chain uses TRBV6-6 and TRBJ2-5; no definite D call. Sequences were obtained from peripheral blood. The TCR comes from a man younger than 35 with active or convalescent COVID-19. The CDR3 DNA reads TGTGCCAGCAGTTACCTCGGCGGAGAGACCCAGTACTTC. It yields the protein CASSYLGGETQYF.